The 10 T cell receptor beta chains reported below all come from one sample, sequenced in a study of cytomegalovirus exposure and HLA in healthy donors. 60 Vbeta and 13 Jbeta primers were used in PCR. Sequenced by immunoSEQ multiplex PCR; TCRdb stores in-frame clones only, minus some. This table holds around 170,000 clones, approximately 80% found once. The sequencing sample was made of PBMCs. The receptors originated from a male donor in good health and CMV-seronegative.

This chain links TRBV7-9 with TRBJ2-7; 12 bases are shared with TRBD1. V lost 5 bases, J lost 6 bases, and 8 bases stayed unmatched. The V gene's germline CDR1 is SEHNR and CDR2 FQNEAQ (reference sequence). The CDR3 is 15 amino acids. For the CDR3, the DNA is TGTGCCAGCAGCGACTCGGGGACAGGGGGCGGCGAGCAGTACTTC. It specifies CASSDSGTGGGEQYF.

This clone was detected only once. V gene TRBV9 combines with J gene TRBJ2-7; D is perhaps TRBD2 (6 bases). There are 16 residues in the CDR3. The V end was cut by 3 bases, the J end by 7 bases, with 23 bases between. Germline V gives CDR1 SGDLS, CDR2 YYNGEE. The CDR3 DNA reads TGTGCCAGCAGCGCGTCCTTAGCGGCAACCCTAGGGGAGCAGTACTTC. Translating gives CASSASLAATLGEQYF. Together with reference TRBV9 and TRBJ2-7, the CDR3 gives the full variable domain: DSGVTQTPKHLITATGQRVTLRCSPRSGDLSVYWYQQSLDQGLQFLIQYYNGEERAKGNILERFSAQQFPDLHSELNLSSLELGDSALYFCASSASLAATLGEQYFGPGTRLTVT.

The chain uses TRBV4-3 and TRBJ2-1; 8 nucleotides agree with TRBD1. V shed 3 bases and J 4 bases; nucleotides not matched to a gene: 8. The CDR3 has 16 amino acids. Per germline, CDR1 LGHNA and CDR2 YSLEER. As DNA, the CDR3 is TGCGCCAGCAGCCAGGCTGCAGGGGGCGGTTACAATGAGCAGTTCTTC. It codes for CASSQAAGGGYNEQFF.

The chain couples TRBV4-3 to TRBJ1-5; TRBD1 aligns across 9 bases. Germline V gene data show CDR1 as LGHNA and CDR2 as YSLEER. With V trimmed by 0 bases and J by 7 bases, 7 bases remained unmatched. The CDR3 is 16 amino acids. The CDR3: CASSQDTGQGGQPQHF. DNA for the CDR3: TGCGCCAGCAGCCAAGATACGGGACAGGGAGGGCAGCCCCAGCATTTT.

The chain employs TRBV6-5 and TRBJ2-5; possibly TRBD1 for D (7 bases). The J call is in doubt because the DNA end fits TRBJ2-7 better. The CDR3 has 14 residues. CDR1 is MNHEY and CDR2 is SVGAGI in the germline V gene. The CDR3: CASSDRRDSYEQYF. CDR3 DNA sequence: TGTGCCAGCAGTGACCGGAGGGACAGCTACGAGCAGTACTTC.

Written as DNA, the CDR3 is TGTGCCAGCAGCTCGGGTTCTCTCTCCGACAGGGGAAGCACTGAAGCTTTCTTT. Amino acid sequence: CASSSGSLSDRGSTEAFF. The chain joins TRBV5-5 to TRBJ1-1; TRBD1 agrees at 8 bases. This CDR3 region has 18 residues. CDR1 is SGHKS and CDR2 is YYEKEE in the germline V gene (reference sequence). J gave up 4 bases and V 3 bases, and 17 bases lay outside the gene matches.

The genes are TRBV27 and TRBJ1-1; 8 positions match TRBD1. The ends lost 4 bases at V and 4 bases at J; junction bases unmatched: 11. This CDR3 region has 16 residues. The V gene's germline CDR1 is MNHEY and CDR2 SMNVEV (reference sequence). The CDR3 region is CASSSGQGRTPTEAFF. Written as DNA, the CDR3 is TGTGCCAGCAGTTCCGGACAGGGAAGGACTCCCACTGAAGCTTTCTTT.

The chain recombines TRBV7-2 with TRBJ2-3, with TRBD2 as a possible D gene (6 bases). The CDR3 totals 14 residues. The ends were cut back, 2 bases at V and 3 bases at J, with 9 bases in the middle. Germline lookup yields CDR1 SGHTA and CDR2 FQGNSA. The DNA for the CDR3 is TGTGCCAGCAGCTTAACGGGGGAAACAGATACGCAGTATTTT. Translated: CASSLTGETDTQYF.

The rearrangement joins TRBV30 to TRBJ2-1; 10 positions agree with TRBD2. After removal of 0 bases from V and 4 bases from J, the junction contained 3 bases not matched to a gene. Germline lookup yields CDR1 GTSNPN and CDR2 SVGIG (reference sequence). The CDR3 spans 15 residues. The CDR3 here is CAWSVLAGPYNEQFF. CDR3 nucleotides: TGTGCCTGGAGTGTACTAGCGGGGCCTTACAATGAGCAGTTCTTC.

This clone was seen a few times. This chain links TRBV7-2 with TRBJ1-2; D remains unclear. The V end was cut by 5 bases, the J end by 3 bases, with 10 bases between. The germline CDR1 and CDR2 sequences are SGHTA and FQGNSA. The CDR3 length is 13 residues. In DNA, the CDR3 is TGTGCCAGCAGCCCCGACACGGACTATGGCTACACCTTC. This translates into CASSPDTDYGYTF.